This T cell receptor beta chain was identified during a study of early T cells in non-severe SARS-CoV-2 infection. Attachment of unique molecular identifiers was made to individual cDNA molecules. TCRdb itself ran the 5' RACE reads through MiXCR, one entry per CDR3 protein. Among over 60,000 distinct CDR3 sequences listed, around 14% were seen once. V dropped 5 bases and J dropped 0 bases, with 9 bases sitting between them. The germline V gene encodes CDR1 ENHRY and CDR2 SYGVKD. CDR3 length equals 14 residues. The chain couples TRBV10-3 to TRBJ2-3; D ambiguous. Sequencing was carried out using whole blood. This TCR was sampled from an adult who was a healthcare worker with PCR-confirmed SARS-CoV-2 infection or an uninfected control (not recorded which). This chain's CDR3 is CAISLDLSTDTQYF. CDR3 nucleotide sequence: TGTGCCATCAGTTTGGACCTTAGCACAGATACGCAGTATTTT.